This note documents a single T cell receptor beta chain sequence. This entry belongs to a study of graft-versus-host responses after intestinal transplantation. Looking at the study overall: Each of the recipients got a multivisceral, liver-intestinal, or isolated intestinal transplant.

Germline V CDR1 and CDR2: MNHEY, SMNVEV (reference sequence). Trimming left V 0 bases short and J 6 bases short, with 14 bases between. The CDR3 runs to 16 residues. This table comes from immunoSEQ multiplex PCR, and its TCRdb copy is limited to in-frame clones, with some not included. The sample consists of approximately 12,000 clones, about 80% of them appearing once. Grafts had their tissue processed, releasing intraepithelial and lamina propria lymphocytes. V is TRBV27 and J is TRBJ2-2; D ambiguous. The origin of this receptor is a human patient who received an intestinal transplant, so some T cells may come from the graft donor. Sequences were derived from ileum tissue, sampled 23 days after intestinal transplant. This CDR3 reads CASSLSRGEKAGELFF. The CDR3 DNA is TGTGCCAGCAGTTTATCGAGAGGCGAAAAGGCCGGGGAGCTGTTTTTT.